A selection of T cell receptor beta chains follows, all from one sample in a study of beta chain features in type 1 diabetes. Clones were read by immunoSEQ multiplex PCR, and TCRdb kept only the in-frame ones, dropping some. The repertoire holds 970,000 or so clones, with roughly 15% as singletons. The material sequenced was naive CD4+ T cells from blood. The source is a young woman in good health. Both conserved end residues are part of each CDR3. The D gene is left open where the match is weak. The listing skips clone size in some rows; elsewhere it reads once, few, many or a size class.

TRBV28,TRBJ2-1,TRBD2,-,TGTGCCAGCAGGCAGGGCACTAGCGGTTCCTACAATGAGCAGTTCTTC,CASRQGTSGSYNEQFF
TRBV9,TRBJ2-2,-,once,TGTGCCAGCAGCGTAGAAGGCTGGCAGACAAACACCGGGGAGCTGTTTTTT,CASSVEGWQTNTGELFF
TRBV7-8,TRBJ2-7,-,-,TGTGCCAGCAGCTTCCCGCGGACGGCCTACGAGCAGTACTTC,CASSFPRTAYEQYF
TRBV5-6,TRBJ1-2,-,few,TGTGCCAGCAGCTTGGTAGGGCAGCGCTACTATGGCTACACCTTC,CASSLVGQRYYGYTF
TRBV4-3,TRBJ1-3,TRBD1,-,TGCGCCAAAAGGACAGGTGGGGACACCATATATTTT,CAKRTGGDTIYF
TRBV2,TRBJ2-4,TRBD2,many,TGTGCCAGCAGTCTCAAGCTAGCGGGGGGAAACATTCAGTACTTC,CASSLKLAGGNIQYF
TRBV14,TRBJ2-7,-,-,TGTGCCAGCAGTCCTTATCGAGGGCAGGGGAGCAACGAGCAGTACTTC,CASSPYRGQGSNEQYF
TRBV7-2,TRBJ2-5,-,-,TGTGCCAGCAGCCCATGGACTACCGGGGAGACCCAGTACTTC,CASSPWTTGETQYF
TRBV6-6,TRBJ2-7,-,-,TGTGCCAGCAGTTACTCCCCCAGGGGATACGAGCAGTACTTC,CASSYSPRGYEQYF
TRBV4-3,TRBJ2-7,TRBD2,-,TGCGCCAGCAGCCAAGCGGGTAGCGGGACCAGCTACGAGCAGTACTTC,CASSQAGSGTSYEQYF
TRBV6-5,TRBJ1-2,-,few,TGTGCCAGCAGTTACTCGAGCGAAAATGGCTACACCTTC,CASSYSSENGYTF
TRBV14,TRBJ1-3,-,-,TGTGCCAGCAGCCGGGGCCTAGGAAACACCATATATTTT,CASSRGLGNTIYF
TRBV18,TRBJ1-1,TRBD1,few,TGTGCCAGCTCCTCACAGGGGAAGAACACTGAAGCTTTCTTT,CASSSQGKNTEAFF
TRBV28,TRBJ2-5,-,-,TGTGCCAGCAACAGGTTTCCCTACGAGCGGTACTTC,CASNRFPYERYF
TRBV4-3,TRBJ1-2,-,-,TGCGCCAGCAGCCAAGAACCCCTTGGGGGGCCCTATGGCTACACCTTC,CASSQEPLGGPYGYTF
TRBV6-5,TRBJ1-2,TRBD1,-,TGTGCCAGGAACAGGGGATGTGGCTACACCTTC,CARNRGCGYTF
TRBV7-9,TRBJ1-1,-,-,TGTGCCAGCAGCTTAACCCTGGGGGGGTGGTTGAACACTGAAGCTTTCTTT,CASSLTLGGWLNTEAFF
TRBV4-3,TRBJ2-4,TRBD1,few,TGCGCCAGCAGCCAAGATTGGGCAGGGGGCGCAGCCAAAAACATTCAGTACTTC,CASSQDWAGGAAKNIQYF
TRBV19,TRBJ2-5,TRBD2,-,TGTGCCAGTAAGCGGGGTCAGACCGAGACCCAGTACTTC,CASKRGQTETQYF
TRBV5-4,TRBJ1-1,-,few,TGTGCCAGCAGCTCGCTCGGGACAACAAATGAAGCTTTCTTT,CASSSLGTTNEAFF
TRBV5-4,TRBJ2-5,-,-,TGTGCCAGCAGCTTGGAATCTGGGGCGGAGAAGACCCAGTACTTC,CASSLESGAEKTQYF
TRBV7-9,TRBJ2-5,-,-,TGTGCCAGCAGTCCCATCGACCGACTAGAGGTAGAGACCCAGTACTTC,CASSPIDRLEVETQYF
TRBV18,TRBJ2-4,-,few,TGTGCCAGCTCACCAGAGTCCAGGCCCCGGAACATTCAGTACTTC,CASSPESRPRNIQYF
TRBV28,TRBJ1-2,TRBD1,-,TGTGCCAGCAGTCTGGGACAGAGGACTAACTATGGCTACACCTTC,CASSLGQRTNYGYTF
TRBV18,TRBJ2-3,TRBD1,-,TGTGCCAGCTCACCATTGCAGACAGGGGTTAGCACAGATACGCAGTATTTT,CASSPLQTGVSTDTQYF
TRBV28,TRBJ1-1,-,-,TGTGCCAGCACCCTCACGAACACTGAAGCTTTCTTT,CASTLTNTEAFF
TRBV7-2,TRBJ1-6,-,-,TGTGCCAGCAGCACCCGATGGGATAATTCACCCCTCCACTTT,CASSTRWDNSPLHF
TRBV14,TRBJ1-1,-,few,TGTGCCAGCAGCGCCTCCCCTCTGAGGACTGAAGCTTTCTTT,CASSASPLRTEAFF
TRBV7-9,TRBJ2-1,-,few,TGTGCCAGCAGCCCCGGACCCGGAAGCTCCTACAATGAGCAGTTCTTC,CASSPGPGSSYNEQFF
TRBV7-2,TRBJ2-3,-,-,TGTGCCAGCAAAGGCCTCGCGGGCCCTAGCACAGATACGCAGTATTTT,CASKGLAGPSTDTQYF
TRBV7-9,TRBJ2-3,-,-,TGTGCCAGCAGCCGTCGCCGGGTAGCGGCAGATACGCAGTATTTT,CASSRRRVAADTQYF
TRBV2,TRBJ2-7,-,-,TGTGCCAGCAGTGATCTACCGGGACATTCCTACGAGCAGTACTTC,CASSDLPGHSYEQYF
TRBV6-1,TRBJ2-6,-,-,TGTGCCAGCAGTGAAAGTCCTCCTGGGGCCAACGTCCTGACTTTC,CASSESPPGANVLTF
TRBV27,TRBJ1-1,-,once,TGTGCCAGCAGTTTTAAACAGGGCTTTGGGAACACTGAAGCTTTCTTT,CASSFKQGFGNTEAFF
TRBV7-2,TRBJ1-5,-,-,TGTGCCAGCAGCCCAGAGGGAGGTCGGCATCAGCCCCAGCATTTT,CASSPEGGRHQPQHF
TRBV10-3,TRBJ1-4,-,many,TGTGCCATCAGTGATGGTGAAAAACTGTTTTTT,CAISDGEKLFF
TRBV19,TRBJ1-2,-,few,TGTGCCAGTAGTATTCAGTTTGACAGTCACTATGGCTACACCTTC,CASSIQFDSHYGYTF
TRBV11-2,TRBJ2-5,-,-,TGTGCCAGCAGCTTTGGACTACAAGAGACCCAGTACTTC,CASSFGLQETQYF
TRBV7-2,TRBJ2-3,TRBD2,few,TGTGCCAGCAGCTTACCTAGCGGGAGGGAACAATACACAGATACGCAGTATTTT,CASSLPSGREQYTDTQYF